These 31 T cell receptor beta chains originate from one sample sequenced in a study of monozygotic twins with inflammatory bowel disease. TCRdb reworked the 5' RACE reads into one entry per CDR3 protein, no DNA. Its table lists approximately 390,000 distinct CDR3 sequences. The sequencing input was blood. Every receptor here comes from a human donor with ulcerative colitis or Crohn's disease, or a healthy co-twin of an affected twin (not recorded which).

This chain connects TRBV2 to TRBJ1-2. Germline V gives CDR1 SNHLY, CDR2 FYNNEI. This CDR3 is built from 14 residues. The CDR3: CASSEGQLIYGYTF.

This sequence joins TRBV7-2 and TRBJ2-1; as DNA is missing, the TRBD2 call by TCRdb cannot be tested. The CDR3 covers 17 residues. Germline V gene lookup returns CDR1 SGHTA and CDR2 FQGNSA. The CDR3 here is CASSLEIAGLSYNEQFF.

J is TRBJ1-1 and V is TRBV2. There are 13 residues in the CDR3. CDR1 SNHLY and CDR2 FYNNEI come from the germline V gene. CDR3 in amino acids: CASNRHHNTEAFF.

CDR3 sequence reads: CASSQDLIQNRILPAGANVLTF. This chain joins TRBV3-1 and TRBJ2-6; the D gene TCRdb calls, TRBD1, cannot be checked with no DNA. Germline V gene lookup returns CDR1 LGHDT and CDR2 YNNKEL (reference sequence). The CDR3 spans 22 residues.

The V and J genes are TRBV4-1 and TRBJ2-1; TCRdb indicates TRBD2, and absent DNA this call remains unverified. The CDR3 runs 17 residues. Per germline, CDR1 MGHRA and CDR2 YSYEKL. The CDR3 is CASSQVLAGSSYNEQFF.

V and J are TRBV5-5 and TRBJ2-3; no DNA is available, so the TRBD1 call from TCRdb remains unchecked. Looked up from germline, CDR1 is SGHKS and CDR2 is YYEKEE (reference sequence). The CDR3 is 16 amino acids. The CDR3 sequence: CASSRLGLPQGDTQYF.

The chain combines TRBV5-1 with TRBJ2-3; TCRdb's D call, TRBD2, is unchecked because there is no DNA. Germline V gives CDR1 SGHRS, CDR2 YFSETQ. CDR3 length equals 16 residues. The CDR3 loop is CASSLGGGQSTDTQYF. Looking up the rest from reference TRBV5-1 and TRBJ2-3 gives the full variable domain: KAGVTQTPRYLIKTRGQQVTLSCSPISGHRSVSWYQQTPGQGLQFLFEYFSETQRNKGNFPGRFSGRQFSNSRSEMNVSTLELGDSALYLCASSLGGGQSTDTQYFGPGTRLTVL.

The chain has TRBV20-1 and TRBJ2-6; TCRdb returns TRBD2, unconfirmable since there is no DNA. The CDR3 runs to 17 residues. Germline V CDR1 and CDR2: DFQATT, SNEGSKA (reference sequence). CDR3 sequence: CSARERVSNSGANVLTF.

The chain uses TRBV20-1 and TRBJ2-3; the TRBD2 assignment by TCRdb is unverifiable without DNA. The CDR3 length is 16 residues. The germline V gene encodes CDR1 DFQATT and CDR2 SNEGSKA (reference sequence). The chain's CDR3 is CSARGVDPSGADTQYF.

The CDR3 protein is CASSPSGRETQYF. The chain recombines TRBV12-3 or TRBV12-4 with TRBJ2-5; TCRdb proposes TRBD2, but this gene call is untestable without DNA. CDR3 size: 13 residues.

The chain is built from TRBV25-1 and TRBJ2-5; with no DNA, the TCRdb D assignment of TRBD1 cannot be verified. The CDR3 has 13 residues. CDR1 is MGHDK, CDR2 SYGVNS, per germline. CDR3 region: CASSEWGIETQYF.

The chain combines TRBV5-1 with TRBJ2-7; the D call from TCRdb, TRBD2, cannot be confirmed without DNA. Germline V gives CDR1 SGHRS, CDR2 YFSETQ. CDR3 length: 14 amino acids. The CDR3 spells CASSPASGSYEQYF.

The gene calls are TRBV14 and TRBJ2-2; TCRdb selects TRBD2, and the lack of DNA leaves this call unchecked. In germline, CDR1 is SGHDN, CDR2 FVKESK. The CDR3 is made up of 15 amino acids. The CDR3 is CASSQVARGTGELFF.

This rearrangement joins TRBV29-1 to TRBJ2-1; TCRdb's D call, TRBD1, is unchecked because there is no DNA. This CDR3 region has 12 residues. Per germline, CDR1 SQVTM and CDR2 ANQGSEA. CDR3 region: CSVERTGALGFF.

This chain links TRBV10-3 with TRBJ2-5. Germline-derived CDR1 and CDR2 are ENHRY and SYGVKD. The CDR3 is 13 amino acids. This CDR3 reads CAISVGTEETQYF.

The chain recombines TRBV28 with TRBJ2-5. The CDR3 runs 13 residues. The V gene's germline CDR1 is MDHEN and CDR2 SYDVKM. The CDR3 region is CASSSTPAETQYF. The full variable domain, in which reference TRBV28 and TRBJ2-5 provide the parts outside the CDR3, is DVKVTQSSRYLVKRTGEKVFLECVQDMDHENMFWYRQDPGLGLRLIYFSYDVKMKEKGDIPEGYSVSREKKERFSLILESASTNQTSMYLCASSSTPAETQYFGPGTRLLVL.

The chain has TRBV7-9 and TRBJ2-2; the D call of TRBD2 rests on TCRdb alone, since no DNA is present to check it. CDR3 size: 16 residues. The V gene's germline CDR1 is SEHNR and CDR2 FQNEAQ (reference sequence). The CDR3 reads CASSLPPTSFTGELFF.

This chain uses TRBV7-2 with TRBJ2-7; TCRdb lists TRBD2, though no DNA is available to test this call. Germline CDR1 and CDR2: SGHTA and FQGNSA. This CDR3 is 14 amino acids long. The CDR3 is CASSYTWAPAEQYF. The whole variable domain, remainder taken from reference TRBV7-2 and TRBJ2-7, is GAGVSQSPSNKVTEKGKDVELRCDPISGHTALYWYRQSLGQGLEFLIYFQGNSAPDKSGLPSDRFSAERTGGSVSTLTIQRTQQEDSAVYLCASSYTWAPAEQYFGPGTRLTVT.

The genes are TRBV5-1 and TRBJ1-1. Germline-derived CDR1 and CDR2 are SGHRS and YFSETQ. This CDR3 is built from 18 residues. CDR3 sequence reads: CASSLGTLPGGVGTEAFF.

The chain combines TRBV9 with TRBJ1-1. CDR1 and CDR2 from the germline V gene are SGDLS and YYNGEE. This CDR3 has 13 amino acids. CDR3: CASSTTSRTEAFF. Supplemented by reference TRBV9 and TRBJ1-1, the full variable domain reads DSGVTQTPKHLITATGQRVTLRCSPRSGDLSVYWYQQSLDQGLQFLIQYYNGEERAKGNILERFSAQQFPDLHSELNLSSLELGDSALYFCASSTTSRTEAFFGQGTRLTVV.

The V and J genes are TRBV5-1 and TRBJ2-5. Germline CDR1 reads SGHRS; CDR2 reads YFSETQ. The CDR3 runs to 14 residues. This CDR3 is CASSLGILQETQYF.

V gene TRBV24-1 combines with J gene TRBJ2-1; the TRBD1 assignment by TCRdb is unverifiable without DNA. The CDR3 runs to 17 residues. Germline lookup yields CDR1 KGHDR and CDR2 SFDVKD. CDR3 loop: CATSDSGPTGIYNEQFF.

J is TRBJ2-3 and V is TRBV10-3; TCRdb outputs TRBD1, but without DNA this stays unchecked. CDR3 length: 14 amino acids. Germline V gene lookup returns CDR1 ENHRY and CDR2 SYGVKD. The CDR3 sequence is CATRDSKGTDTQYF.

The V call is TRBV14, the J call TRBJ2-1. Germline V CDR1 and CDR2: SGHDN, FVKESK. The CDR3 consists of 15 residues. This chain's CDR3 is CASRRDTSSYNEQFF.

The chain couples TRBV5-4 to TRBJ1-4; the D call from TCRdb, TRBD1, cannot be confirmed without DNA. This CDR3 comprises 14 residues. Germline CDR1 reads SGHNT; CDR2 reads YYREEE (reference sequence). The CDR3 sequence is CASSEGQKGEKLFF.

The CDR3 loop is CASSLLLAGGPGGELFF. The rearrangement joins TRBV11-1 to TRBJ2-2; TCRdb's assignment of TRBD2 cannot be checked, as there is no DNA. The CDR3 covers 17 residues. In germline, CDR1 is SGHAT, CDR2 FQDESV (reference sequence).

The chain has TRBV5-1 and TRBJ2-3; the TCRdb D gene call, TRBD2, has no DNA to confirm it. CDR3 length: 16 amino acids. Per the germline V gene, CDR1 is SGHRS and CDR2 is YFSETQ. This CDR3 reads CASSLGLAGFTDTQYF.

The chain recombines TRBV3-1 with TRBJ1-1; TCRdb outputs TRBD1, but without DNA this stays unchecked. The CDR3 extends over 15 amino acids. Germline V gene sequence: CDR1 LGHDT, CDR2 YNNKEL (reference sequence). The CDR3 is CASSQGVLGDTEAFF.

The chain combines TRBV24-1 with TRBJ2-7. The germline V gene has CDR1 KGHDR and CDR2 SFDVKD. This CDR3 contains 14 residues. CDR3 amino acids: CATSEAGSPYEQYF.

The rearrangement joins TRBV20-1 to TRBJ2-7. The CDR3 contains 13 residues. Looked up from germline, CDR1 is DFQATT and CDR2 is SNEGSKA (reference sequence). The CDR3 is CSARGTGPYEQYF.

The V and J genes are TRBV6-6 and TRBJ2-1. Germline CDR1 MNHNY, CDR2 SVGAGI (reference sequence). The CDR3 spans 13 residues. The CDR3: CASRGSNYNEQFF.